Included here is one TCR beta chain sequence, with context. Germline values: CDR1 MNHEY, CDR2 SMNVEV (reference sequence). This CDR3 has 17 residues. With 0 bases clipped from V and 2 bases from J, the junction kept 1 base outside the gene matches. This entry belongs to a study of T cells in Graves' hyperthyroidism and ophthalmopathy. Exclusion followed for patients with uncontrolled infection, other autoimmune disease, pregnancy or lactation. Fresh peripheral blood, roughly 9.8 ml of it, supplied the PBMCs. Using RNA transcripts as the source, TCR beta CDR3 regions were amplified. Primed by the HTBI set, a first-round RT-PCR was run on the TCR CDR3. TCRdb passed the multiplex PCR reads through MiXCR, listing each CDR3 protein once. Counted here are about 570,000 distinct CDR3 sequences, about 14% occurring once; the ten biggest clones make up more than 11%.

Input material: blood. This receptor was taken from a woman aged 40-49 years with Graves' hyperthyroidism. This chain joins TRBV27 and TRBJ1-6; 10 positions agree with TRBD1. The CDR3 spells CASSLSGQGAYNSPLHF. The CDR3 DNA reads as TGTGCCAGCAGTTTATCAGGACAGGGGGCCTATAATTCACCCCTCCACTTT.